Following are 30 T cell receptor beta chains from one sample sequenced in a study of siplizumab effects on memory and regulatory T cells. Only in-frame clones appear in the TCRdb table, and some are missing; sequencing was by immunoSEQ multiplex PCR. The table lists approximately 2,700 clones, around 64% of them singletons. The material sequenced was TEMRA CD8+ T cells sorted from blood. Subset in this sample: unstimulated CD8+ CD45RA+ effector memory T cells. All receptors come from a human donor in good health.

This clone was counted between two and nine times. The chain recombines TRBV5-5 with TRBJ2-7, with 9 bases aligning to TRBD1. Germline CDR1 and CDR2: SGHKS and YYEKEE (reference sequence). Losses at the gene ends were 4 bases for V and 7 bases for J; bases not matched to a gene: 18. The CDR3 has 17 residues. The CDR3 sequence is CASSATRSGTGFWEQYF. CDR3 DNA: TGTGCCAGCAGCGCTACCCGAAGCGGGACAGGGTTTTGGGAGCAGTACTTC.

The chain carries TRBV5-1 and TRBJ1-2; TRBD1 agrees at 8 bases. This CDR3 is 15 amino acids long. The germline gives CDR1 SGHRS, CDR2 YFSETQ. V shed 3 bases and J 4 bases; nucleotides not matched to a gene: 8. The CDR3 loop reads CASSSNYRGSYGYTF. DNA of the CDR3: TGCGCCAGCAGCTCAAACTACAGGGGGAGCTATGGCTACACCTTC.

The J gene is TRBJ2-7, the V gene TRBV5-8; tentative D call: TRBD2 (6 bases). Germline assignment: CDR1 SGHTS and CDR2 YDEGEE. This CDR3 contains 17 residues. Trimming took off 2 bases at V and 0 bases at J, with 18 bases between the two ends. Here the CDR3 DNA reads TGTGCCAGCAGCTTCGCTATGGGACTGTCGAACTCCTACGAGCAGTACTTC. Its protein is CASSFAMGLSNSYEQYF.

The CDR3 region has the DNA TGTGCCAGCAGTTTATGGGGGAGCTCACCCCTCCACTTT. Encoded protein: CASSLWGSSPLHF. The chain carries TRBV27 and TRBJ1-6; D might be TRBD1 (5 bases). The V gene lost 1 base and the J gene lost 10 bases, with 8 bases spanning the gap. The CDR3 is 13 amino acids. Germline values: CDR1 MNHEY, CDR2 SMNVEV (reference sequence).

CDR3 sequence: CASSSYILDRVSYEQYF. DNA for the CDR3: TGTGCCAGCAGCTCATACATTTTGGACAGGGTCTCCTACGAGCAGTACTTC. The chain is built from TRBV5-6 and TRBJ2-7, with TRBD1 matching 8 bases. The CDR3 length is 17 residues. From germline, CDR1 is SGHDT and CDR2 YYEEEE. Germline trimming cut 3 bases from V and 0 bases from J; bases unmatched to any gene: 11.

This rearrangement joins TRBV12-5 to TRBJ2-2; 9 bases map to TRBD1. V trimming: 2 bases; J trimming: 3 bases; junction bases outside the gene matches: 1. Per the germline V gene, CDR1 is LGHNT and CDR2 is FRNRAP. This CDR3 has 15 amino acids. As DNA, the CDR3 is TGTGCTAGTGGTTTGAACAGGGGGCACACCGGGGAGCTGTTTTTT. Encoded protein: CASGLNRGHTGELFF.

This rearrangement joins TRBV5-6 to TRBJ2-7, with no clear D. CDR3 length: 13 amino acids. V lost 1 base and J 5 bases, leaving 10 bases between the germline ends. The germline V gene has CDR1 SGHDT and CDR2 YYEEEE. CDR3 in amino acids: CASSLSRNHEQYF. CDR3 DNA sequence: TGTGCCAGCAGCTTGAGCCGAAACCACGAGCAGTACTTC.

CDR3 bases: TGTGCCAGCAGCCTTGTTCAGGGGGCCCCCTTCTCCTACGAGCAGTACTTC. Amino acids: CASSLVQGAPFSYEQYF. This chain joins TRBV25-1 and TRBJ2-7; 8 nucleotides agree with TRBD1. Germline CDR1 reads MGHDK; CDR2 reads SYGVNS. After removal of 6 bases from V and 0 bases from J, the junction contained 13 bases not matched to a gene. CDR3 length: 17 amino acids.

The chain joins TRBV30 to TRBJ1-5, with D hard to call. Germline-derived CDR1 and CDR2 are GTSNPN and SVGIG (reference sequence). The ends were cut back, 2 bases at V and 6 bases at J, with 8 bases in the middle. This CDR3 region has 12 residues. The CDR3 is CAWSTESQPQHF. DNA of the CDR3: TGTGCCTGGAGTACTGAGAGTCAGCCCCAGCATTTT.

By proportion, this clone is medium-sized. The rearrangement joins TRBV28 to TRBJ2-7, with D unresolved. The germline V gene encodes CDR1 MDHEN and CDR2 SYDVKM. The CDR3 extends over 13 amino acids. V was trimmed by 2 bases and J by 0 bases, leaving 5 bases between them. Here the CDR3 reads CASSLTGSYEQYF. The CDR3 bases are TGTGCCAGCAGTTTAACTGGCTCCTACGAGCAGTACTTC.

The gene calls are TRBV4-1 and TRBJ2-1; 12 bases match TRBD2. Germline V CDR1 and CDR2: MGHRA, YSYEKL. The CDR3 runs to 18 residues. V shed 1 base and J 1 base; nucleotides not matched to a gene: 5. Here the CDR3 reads CASSQGLAGGDSYNEQFF. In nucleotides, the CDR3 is TGCGCCAGCAGCCAAGGCCTAGCGGGGGGGGATTCCTACAATGAGCAGTTCTTC.

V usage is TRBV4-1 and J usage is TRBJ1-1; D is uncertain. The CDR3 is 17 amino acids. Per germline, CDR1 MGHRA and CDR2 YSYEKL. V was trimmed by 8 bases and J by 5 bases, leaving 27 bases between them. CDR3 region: CASRWVENLGGWTEAFF. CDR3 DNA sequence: TGCGCCAGCCGCTGGGTAGAAAATTTGGGCGGTTGGACTGAAGCTTTCTTT.

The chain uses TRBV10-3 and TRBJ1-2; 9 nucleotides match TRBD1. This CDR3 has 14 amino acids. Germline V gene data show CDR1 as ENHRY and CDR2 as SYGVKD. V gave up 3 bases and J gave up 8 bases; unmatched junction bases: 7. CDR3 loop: CAISDTGTGKGYTF. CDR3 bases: TGTGCCATCAGTGATACCGGGACAGGGAAAGGCTACACCTTC.

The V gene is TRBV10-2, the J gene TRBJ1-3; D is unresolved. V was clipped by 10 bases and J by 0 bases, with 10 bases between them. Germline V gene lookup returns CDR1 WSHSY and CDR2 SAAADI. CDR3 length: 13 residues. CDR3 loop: CATKVTSGNTIYF. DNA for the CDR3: TGCGCCACCAAGGTGACCTCTGGAAACACCATATATTTT.

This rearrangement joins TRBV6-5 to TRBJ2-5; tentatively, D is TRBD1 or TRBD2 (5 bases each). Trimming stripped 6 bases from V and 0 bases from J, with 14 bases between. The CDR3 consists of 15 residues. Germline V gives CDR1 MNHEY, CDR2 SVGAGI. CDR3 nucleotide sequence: TGTGCCAGCAGGCCAGGGACCGAGTACCAAGAGACCCAGTACTTC. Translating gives CASRPGTEYQETQYF.

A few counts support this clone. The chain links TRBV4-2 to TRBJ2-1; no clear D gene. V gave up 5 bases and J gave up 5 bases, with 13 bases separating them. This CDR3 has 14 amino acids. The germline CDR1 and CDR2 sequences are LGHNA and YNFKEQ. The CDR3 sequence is CASSTFTIDNEQFF. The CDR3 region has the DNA TGTGCCAGCAGCACTTTCACTATAGACAATGAGCAGTTCTTC.

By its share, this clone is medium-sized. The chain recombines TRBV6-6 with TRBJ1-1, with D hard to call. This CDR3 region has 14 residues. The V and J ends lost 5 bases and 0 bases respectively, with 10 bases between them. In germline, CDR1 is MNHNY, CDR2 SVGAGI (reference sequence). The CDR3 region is CASSRWAVNTEAFF. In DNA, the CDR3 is TGTGCCAGCAGTCGATGGGCCGTGAACACTGAAGCTTTCTTT.

The CDR3 region is CASSDRENGYYPHTGELFF. For the CDR3, the DNA is TGTGCCAGCAGTGATCGGGAAAACGGTTACTACCCCCACACCGGGGAGCTGTTTTTT. V and J are TRBV2 and TRBJ2-2; the D gene is possibly TRBD2 (5 bases). CDR1 and CDR2 from the germline V gene are SNHLY and FYNNEI. Trimming stripped 3 bases from V and 3 bases from J, with 23 bases between. The CDR3 runs 19 residues. Together with reference TRBV2 and TRBJ2-2, the CDR3 gives the full variable domain: EPEVTQTPSHQVTQMGQEVILRCVPISNHLYFYWYRQILGQKVEFLVSFYNNEISEKSEIFDDQFSVERPDGSNFTLKIRSTKLEDSAMYFCASSDRENGYYPHTGELFFGEGSRLTVL.

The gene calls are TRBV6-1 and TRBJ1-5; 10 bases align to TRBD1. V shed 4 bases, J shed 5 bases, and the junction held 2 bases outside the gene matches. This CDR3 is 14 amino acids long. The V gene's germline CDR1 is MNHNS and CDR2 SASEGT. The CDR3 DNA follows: TGTGCCAGCAGTGGACAGGGGGCCTATCAGCCCCAGCATTTT. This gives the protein CASSGQGAYQPQHF.

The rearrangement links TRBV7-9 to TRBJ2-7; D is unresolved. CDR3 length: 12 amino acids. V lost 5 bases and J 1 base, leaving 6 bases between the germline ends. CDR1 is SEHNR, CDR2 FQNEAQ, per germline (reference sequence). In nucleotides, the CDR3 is TGTGCCAGCAGCCCCCGGTCCTACGAGCAGTACTTC. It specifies CASSPRSYEQYF.

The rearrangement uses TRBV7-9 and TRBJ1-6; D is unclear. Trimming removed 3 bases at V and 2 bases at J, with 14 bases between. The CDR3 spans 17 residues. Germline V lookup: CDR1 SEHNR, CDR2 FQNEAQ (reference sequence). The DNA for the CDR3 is TGTGCCAGCAGCTTGGCGGGAGGGTCCGCCTATAATTCACCCCTCCACTTT. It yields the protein CASSLAGGSAYNSPLHF.

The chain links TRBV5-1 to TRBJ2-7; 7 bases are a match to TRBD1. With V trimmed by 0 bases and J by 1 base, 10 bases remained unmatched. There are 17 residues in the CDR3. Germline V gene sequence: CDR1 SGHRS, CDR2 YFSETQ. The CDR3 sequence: CASSLEAGGASSYEQYF. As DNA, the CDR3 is TGCGCCAGCAGCTTGGAGGCAGGGGGTGCCTCATCCTACGAGCAGTACTTC. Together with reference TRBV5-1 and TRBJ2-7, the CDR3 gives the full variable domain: KAGVTQTPRYLIKTRGQQVTLSCSPISGHRSVSWYQQTPGQGLQFLFEYFSETQRNKGNFPGRFSGRQFSNSRSEMNVSTLELGDSALYLCASSLEAGGASSYEQYFGPGTRLTVT.

The CDR3 sequence is CASSFVTGGHYEQYF. Here the CDR3 DNA reads TGTGCCAGCAGCTTCGTTACAGGGGGACACTACGAGCAGTACTTC. The chain recombines TRBV7-9 with TRBJ2-7; 8 positions match TRBD1. The CDR3 spans 15 residues. J was trimmed by 3 bases and V by 3 bases; bases with no gene match: 7. The germline gives CDR1 SEHNR, CDR2 FQNEAQ (reference sequence).

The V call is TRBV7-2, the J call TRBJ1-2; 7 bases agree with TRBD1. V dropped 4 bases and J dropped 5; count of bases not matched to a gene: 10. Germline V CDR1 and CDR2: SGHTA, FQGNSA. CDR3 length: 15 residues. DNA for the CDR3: TGTGCCAGCAGCTACAGCGCCGGGACAGCTTATGGCTACACCTTC. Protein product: CASSYSAGTAYGYTF.

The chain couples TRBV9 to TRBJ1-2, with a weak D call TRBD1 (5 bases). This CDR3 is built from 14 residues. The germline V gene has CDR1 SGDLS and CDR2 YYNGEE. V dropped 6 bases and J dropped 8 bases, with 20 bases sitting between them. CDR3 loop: CASTPGYGHWGYTF. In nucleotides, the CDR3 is TGTGCCAGCACCCCGGGGTACGGACATTGGGGCTACACCTTC.

Here the CDR3 DNA reads TGTGCCAGCTCACCCCTAGCGGGGGGCTACAATGAGCAGTTCTTC. This translates into CASSPLAGGYNEQFF. V usage is TRBV18 and J usage is TRBJ2-1; 11 bases align to TRBD2. With 3 bases clipped from V and 3 bases from J, the junction kept 1 base outside the gene matches. CDR3 size: 15 residues. The germline gives CDR1 KGHSH, CDR2 LQKENI.

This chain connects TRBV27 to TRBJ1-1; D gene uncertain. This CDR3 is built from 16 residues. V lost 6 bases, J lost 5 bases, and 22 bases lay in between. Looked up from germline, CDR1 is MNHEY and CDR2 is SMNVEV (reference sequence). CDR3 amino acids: CASSRGYSTPSTEAFF. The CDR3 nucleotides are TGTGCCAGCAGCCGAGGGTATTCGACCCCGAGTACTGAAGCTTTCTTT.

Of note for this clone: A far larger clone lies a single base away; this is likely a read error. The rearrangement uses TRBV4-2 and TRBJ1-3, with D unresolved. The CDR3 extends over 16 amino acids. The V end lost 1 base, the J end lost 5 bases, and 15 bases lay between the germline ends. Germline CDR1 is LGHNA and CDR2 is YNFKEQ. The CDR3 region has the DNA TGTGCCAGCAGCCAAGTCTCACTGGCAGACCGAAACACCATATATTTT. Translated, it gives CASSQVSLADRNTIYF.

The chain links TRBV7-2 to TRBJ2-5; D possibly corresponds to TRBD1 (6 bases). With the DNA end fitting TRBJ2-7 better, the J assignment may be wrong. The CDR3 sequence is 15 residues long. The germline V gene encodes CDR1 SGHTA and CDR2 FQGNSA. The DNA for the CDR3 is TGTGCCAGCAGCTTGTTCCCGGGACATATCTACGAGCAGTACTTC. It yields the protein CASSLFPGHIYEQYF.

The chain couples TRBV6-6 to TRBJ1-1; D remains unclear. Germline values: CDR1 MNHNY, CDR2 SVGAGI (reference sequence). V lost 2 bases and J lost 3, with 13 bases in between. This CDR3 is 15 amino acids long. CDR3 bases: TGTGCCAGCAGTTACAACCCATCAAGGGACACTGAAGCTTTCTTT. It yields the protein CASSYNPSRDTEAFF.